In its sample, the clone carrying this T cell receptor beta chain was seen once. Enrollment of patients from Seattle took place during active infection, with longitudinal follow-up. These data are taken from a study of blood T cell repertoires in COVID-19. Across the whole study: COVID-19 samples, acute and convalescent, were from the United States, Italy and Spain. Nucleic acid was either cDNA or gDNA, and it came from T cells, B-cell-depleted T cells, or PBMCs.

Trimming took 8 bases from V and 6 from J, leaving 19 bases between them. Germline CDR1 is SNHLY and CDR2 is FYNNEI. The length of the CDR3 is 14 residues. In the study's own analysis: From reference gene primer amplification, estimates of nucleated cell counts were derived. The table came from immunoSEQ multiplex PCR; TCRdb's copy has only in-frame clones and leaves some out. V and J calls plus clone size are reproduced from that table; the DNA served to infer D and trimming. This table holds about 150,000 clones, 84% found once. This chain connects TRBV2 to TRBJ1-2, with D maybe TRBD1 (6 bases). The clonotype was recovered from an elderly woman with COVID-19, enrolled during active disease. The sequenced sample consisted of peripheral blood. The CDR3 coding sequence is TGTGCCAGCCTGAAACAGGGTGCAACGGATGGCTACACCTTC. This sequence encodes CASLKQGATDGYTF.